The clone carrying this TCR beta chain was observed a handful of times. Its antigen is currently unknown. This entry is derived from a study of cytomegalovirus exposure and HLA in healthy donors. Across the whole study: The 110 or so validation repertoires used a platform that matched the one used for the approximately 610 first-cohort repertoires, as a later analysis reported.

Notes on the study in general: Whilst most TCR sequences proved rare, a subset of public TCRs occurred across many donors. Reports credit the classifier with highly specific, highly sensitive diagnosis of cytomegalovirus status.

Sequenced by immunoSEQ multiplex PCR; TCRdb stores in-frame clones only, minus some. The table records roughly 100,000 clones, about 88% of them present only once. CDR3 length: 15 residues. Trimming pared 0 bases from V and 0 bases from J, leaving 7 bases between. CDR1 and CDR2 from the germline V gene are SGHRS and YFSETQ. Donors were drawn from the approximately 130-subject validation cohort, separate from the approximately 700-subject first cohort. Input material: PBMCs. The origin of this receptor is a woman aged 18-30 years in good health and CMV-seropositive. The rearrangement uses TRBV5-1 and TRBJ1-5; unclear D gene. The CDR3 here is CASSLGVGSNQPQHF. CDR3 coding DNA: TGCGCCAGCAGCTTGGGCGTCGGTAGCAATCAGCCCCAGCATTTT.